The clone carrying this T cell receptor beta chain appeared many times. Its antigen is not known. Addition of a universal primer site occurred through template switching, and cDNA carried unique molecular identifiers. Via MiXCR, TCRdb re-called the 5' RACE reads, giving one row per CDR3 protein. The sample has nearly 200,000 distinct CDR3 sequences; more than 15% are singletons. This sample was taken from a study of identical twins. Findings and limits, study-wide: The study found weaker excess twin sharing in beta out-of-frame sequences.

Trimming cost V 2 bases and J 2 bases; bases outside gene matches: 1. The germline V gene has CDR1 SGHRS and CDR2 YFSETQ. The CDR3 extends over 14 amino acids. The sample was also linked to a second study, of T cells expressing NK-cell markers. That source adds: Source material for TCR beta repertoires consisted of sorted CD3+CD56+NKG2C+, CD3+CD56+NKG2C- and CD3+CD56-NKG2C+ T cells. Seven of the eight sequenced donors were classified as HCMV-seropositive, and one was classified as seronegative.

Sample: CD8+ T cells sorted from blood. This sequence was found in a woman aged 18-30 years in good health. V usage is TRBV5-1 and J usage is TRBJ2-5, with 9 bases lining up with TRBD2. CDR3: CASSLTSGQETQYF. CDR3 nucleotides: TGCGCCAGCAGCTTAACTAGCGGGCAAGAGACCCAGTACTTC.